This record concerns one T cell receptor beta chain sequence. This specimen belongs to a study of T cells expressing NK-cell markers. TCRdb reprocessed the 5' RACE reads, with one entry per CDR3 protein and no DNA. The repertoire table contains about 32,000 distinct CDR3 sequences. This CDR3 comprises 15 residues. Germline CDR1 reads ENHRY; CDR2 reads SYGVKD. The sample comprised blood T cells: a sorted CD56 or NKG2C T cell subset, CD4+ or CD8+ T cells, or bulk PBMC T cells (not recorded which). J is TRBJ2-2 and V is TRBV10-3; the TCRdb D gene call, TRBD1, has no DNA to confirm it. The sequence was obtained from a woman between 18 and 75 years old in good health. This CDR3 is CAISNGTTNTGELFF.